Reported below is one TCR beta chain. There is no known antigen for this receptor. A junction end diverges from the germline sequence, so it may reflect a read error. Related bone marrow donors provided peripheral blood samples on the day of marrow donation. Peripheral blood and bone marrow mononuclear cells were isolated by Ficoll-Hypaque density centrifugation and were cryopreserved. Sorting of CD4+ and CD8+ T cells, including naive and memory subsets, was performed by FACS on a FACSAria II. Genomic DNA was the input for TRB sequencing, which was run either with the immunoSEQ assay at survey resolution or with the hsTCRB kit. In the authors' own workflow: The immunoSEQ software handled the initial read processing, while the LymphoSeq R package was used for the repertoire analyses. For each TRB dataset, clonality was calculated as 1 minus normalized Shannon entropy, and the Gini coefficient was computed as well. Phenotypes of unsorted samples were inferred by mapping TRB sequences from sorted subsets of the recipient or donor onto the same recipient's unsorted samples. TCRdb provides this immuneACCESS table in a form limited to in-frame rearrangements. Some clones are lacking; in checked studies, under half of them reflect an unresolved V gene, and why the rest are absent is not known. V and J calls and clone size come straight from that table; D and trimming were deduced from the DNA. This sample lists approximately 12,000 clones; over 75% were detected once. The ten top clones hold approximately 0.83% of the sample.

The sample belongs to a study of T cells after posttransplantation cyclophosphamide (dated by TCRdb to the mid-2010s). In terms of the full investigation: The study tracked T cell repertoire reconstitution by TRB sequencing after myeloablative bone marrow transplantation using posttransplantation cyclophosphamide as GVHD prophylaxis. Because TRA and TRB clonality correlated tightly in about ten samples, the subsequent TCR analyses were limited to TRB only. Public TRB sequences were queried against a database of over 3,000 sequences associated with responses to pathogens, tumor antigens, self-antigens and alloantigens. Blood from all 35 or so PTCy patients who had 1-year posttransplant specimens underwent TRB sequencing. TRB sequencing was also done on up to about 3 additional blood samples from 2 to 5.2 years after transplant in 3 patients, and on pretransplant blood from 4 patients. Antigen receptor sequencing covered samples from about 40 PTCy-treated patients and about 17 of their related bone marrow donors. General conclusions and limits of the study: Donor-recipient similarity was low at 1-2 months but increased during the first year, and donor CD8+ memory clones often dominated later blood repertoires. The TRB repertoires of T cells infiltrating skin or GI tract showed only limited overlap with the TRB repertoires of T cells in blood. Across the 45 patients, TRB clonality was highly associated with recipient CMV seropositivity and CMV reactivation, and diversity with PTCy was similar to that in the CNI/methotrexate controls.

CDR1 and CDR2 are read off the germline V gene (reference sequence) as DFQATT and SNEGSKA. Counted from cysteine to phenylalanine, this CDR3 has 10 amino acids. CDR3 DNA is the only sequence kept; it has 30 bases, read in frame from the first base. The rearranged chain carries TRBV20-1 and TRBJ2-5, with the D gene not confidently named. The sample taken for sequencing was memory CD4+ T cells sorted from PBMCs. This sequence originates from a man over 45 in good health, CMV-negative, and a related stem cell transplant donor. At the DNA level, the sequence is TGCAGTGCAGCAAAAGAGGCCCAGTACTTC. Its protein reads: CSAAKEAQYF.